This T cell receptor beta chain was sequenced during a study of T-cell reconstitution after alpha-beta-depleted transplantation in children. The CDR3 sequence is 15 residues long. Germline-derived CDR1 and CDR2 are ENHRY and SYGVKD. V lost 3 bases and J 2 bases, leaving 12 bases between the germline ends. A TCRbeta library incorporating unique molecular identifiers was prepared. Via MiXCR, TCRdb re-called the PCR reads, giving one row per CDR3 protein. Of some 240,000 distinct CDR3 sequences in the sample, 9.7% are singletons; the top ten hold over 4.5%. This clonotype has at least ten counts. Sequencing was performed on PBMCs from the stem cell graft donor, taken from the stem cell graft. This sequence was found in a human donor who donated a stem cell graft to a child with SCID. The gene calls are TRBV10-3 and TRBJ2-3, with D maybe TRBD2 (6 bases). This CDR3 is CAISESAGPTDTQYF. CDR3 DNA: TGTGCCATCAGTGAATCTGCGGGGCCCACAGATACGCAGTATTTT.